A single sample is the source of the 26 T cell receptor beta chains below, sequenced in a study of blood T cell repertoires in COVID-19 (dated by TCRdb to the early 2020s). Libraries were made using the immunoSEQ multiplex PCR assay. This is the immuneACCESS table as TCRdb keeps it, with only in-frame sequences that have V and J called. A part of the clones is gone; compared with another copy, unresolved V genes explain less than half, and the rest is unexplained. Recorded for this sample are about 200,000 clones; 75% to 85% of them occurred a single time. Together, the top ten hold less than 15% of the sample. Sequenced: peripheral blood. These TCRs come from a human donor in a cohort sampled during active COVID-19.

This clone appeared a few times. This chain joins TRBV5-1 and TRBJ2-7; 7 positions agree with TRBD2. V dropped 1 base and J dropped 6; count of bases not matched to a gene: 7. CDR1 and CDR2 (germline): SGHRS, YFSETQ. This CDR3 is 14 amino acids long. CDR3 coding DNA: TGCGCCAGCAGCTTGAGGGCGGGAGAAGGCGAGCAGTACTTC. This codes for CASSLRAGEGEQYF.

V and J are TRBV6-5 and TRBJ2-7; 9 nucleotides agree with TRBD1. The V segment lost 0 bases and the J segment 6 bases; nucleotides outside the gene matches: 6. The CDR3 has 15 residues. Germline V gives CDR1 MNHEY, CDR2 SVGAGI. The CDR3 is CASSYSSGQGSEQYF. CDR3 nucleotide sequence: TGTGCCAGCAGTTACTCGAGCGGACAGGGGTCCGAGCAGTACTTC.

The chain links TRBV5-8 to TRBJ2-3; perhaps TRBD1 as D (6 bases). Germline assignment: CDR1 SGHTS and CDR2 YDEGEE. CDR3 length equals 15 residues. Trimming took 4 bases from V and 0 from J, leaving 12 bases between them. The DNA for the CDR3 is TGTGCCAGCAGCCGCGGACAGAGAAGCACAGATACGCAGTATTTT. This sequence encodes CASSRGQRSTDTQYF.

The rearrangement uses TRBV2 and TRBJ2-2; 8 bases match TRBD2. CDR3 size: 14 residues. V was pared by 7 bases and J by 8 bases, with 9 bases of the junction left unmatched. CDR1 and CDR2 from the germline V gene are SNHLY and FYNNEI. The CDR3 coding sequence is TGTGCCAGCATTTCCGGGACTAGGAGTGGGGAGCTGTTTTTT. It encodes CASISGTRSGELFF.

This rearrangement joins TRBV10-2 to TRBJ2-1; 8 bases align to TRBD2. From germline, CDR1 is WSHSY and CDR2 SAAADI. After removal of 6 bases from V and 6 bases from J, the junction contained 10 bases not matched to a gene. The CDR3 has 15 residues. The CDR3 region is CASRESGSAGNEQFF. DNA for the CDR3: TGCGCCAGCAGAGAGAGCGGGAGTGCTGGCAATGAGCAGTTCTTC.

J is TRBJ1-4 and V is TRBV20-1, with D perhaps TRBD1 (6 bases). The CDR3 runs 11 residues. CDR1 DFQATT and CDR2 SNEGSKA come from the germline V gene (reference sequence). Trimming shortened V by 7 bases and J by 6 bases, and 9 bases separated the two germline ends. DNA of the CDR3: TGCAGTGGGGAGGGGGATGAAAAACTGTTTTTT. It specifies CSGEGDEKLFF.

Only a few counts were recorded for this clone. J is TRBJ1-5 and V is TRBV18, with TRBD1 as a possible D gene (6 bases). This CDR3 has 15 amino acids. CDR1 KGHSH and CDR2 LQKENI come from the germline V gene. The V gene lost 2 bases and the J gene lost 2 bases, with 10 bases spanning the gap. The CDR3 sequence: CASSPSTGRNQPQHF. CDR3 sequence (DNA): TGTGCCAGCTCACCATCTACAGGGCGCAATCAGCCCCAGCATTTT.

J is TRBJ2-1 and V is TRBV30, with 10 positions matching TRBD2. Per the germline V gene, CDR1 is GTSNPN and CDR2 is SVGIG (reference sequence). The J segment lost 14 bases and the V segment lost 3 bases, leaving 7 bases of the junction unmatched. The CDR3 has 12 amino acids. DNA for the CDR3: TGTGCCTGGAGCGAGAGCGGGAGGGAGAAGTTCTTC. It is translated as CAWSESGREKFF.

The CDR3 DNA reads TGTGCCAGCAGTTACCTGGGACAGGCCCTTGGGGGAACCCTCCACTTT. Protein sequence: CASSYLGQALGGTLHF. This rearrangement joins TRBV6-5 to TRBJ1-6; 8 bases are shared with TRBD1. V was pared by 2 bases and J by 14 bases, with 14 bases of the junction left unmatched. Looked up from germline, CDR1 is MNHEY and CDR2 is SVGAGI. The CDR3 is made up of 16 amino acids.

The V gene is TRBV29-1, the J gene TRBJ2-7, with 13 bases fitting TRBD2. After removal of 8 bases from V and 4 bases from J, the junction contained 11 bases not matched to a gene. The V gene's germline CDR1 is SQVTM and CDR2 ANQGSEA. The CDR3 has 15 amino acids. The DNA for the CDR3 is TGCAGCATACTAGCGGGAGGGTACGGGGATTACGAGCAGTACTTC. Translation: CSILAGGYGDYEQYF.

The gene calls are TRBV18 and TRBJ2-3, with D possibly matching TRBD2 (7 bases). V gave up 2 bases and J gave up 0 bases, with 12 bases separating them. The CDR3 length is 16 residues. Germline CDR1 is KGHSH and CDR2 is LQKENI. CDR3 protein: CASSPYKGGSTDTQYF. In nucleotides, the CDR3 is TGTGCCAGCTCACCATACAAGGGGGGGAGCACAGATACGCAGTATTTT.

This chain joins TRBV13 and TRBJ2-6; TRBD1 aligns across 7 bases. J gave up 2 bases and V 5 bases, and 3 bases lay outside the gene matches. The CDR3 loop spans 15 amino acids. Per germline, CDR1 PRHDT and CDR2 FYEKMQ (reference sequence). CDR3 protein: CASSMTGTGANVLTF. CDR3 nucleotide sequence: TGTGCCAGCAGCATGACAGGGACTGGGGCCAACGTCCTGACTTTC.

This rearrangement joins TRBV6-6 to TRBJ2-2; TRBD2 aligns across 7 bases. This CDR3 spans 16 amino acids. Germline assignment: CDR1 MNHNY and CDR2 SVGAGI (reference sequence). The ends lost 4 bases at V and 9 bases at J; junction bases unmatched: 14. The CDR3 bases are TGTGCCAGCAGTTTGGGGCAAACTAGCGTGATTAGGGAGCTGTTTTTT. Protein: CASSLGQTSVIRELFF.

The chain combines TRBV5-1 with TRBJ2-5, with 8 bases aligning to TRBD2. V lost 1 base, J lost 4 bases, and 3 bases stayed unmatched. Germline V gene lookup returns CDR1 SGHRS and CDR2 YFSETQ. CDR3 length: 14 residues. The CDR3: CASSLKLAGETQYF. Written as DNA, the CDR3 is TGCGCCAGCAGCTTGAAGCTAGCGGGAGAGACCCAGTACTTC.

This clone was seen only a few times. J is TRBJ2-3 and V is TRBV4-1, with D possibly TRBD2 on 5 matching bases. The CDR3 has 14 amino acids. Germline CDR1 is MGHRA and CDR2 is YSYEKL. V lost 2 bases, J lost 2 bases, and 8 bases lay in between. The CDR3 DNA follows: TGCGCCAGCAGCCAAAAACTAGACACAGATACGCAGTATTTT. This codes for CASSQKLDTDTQYF.

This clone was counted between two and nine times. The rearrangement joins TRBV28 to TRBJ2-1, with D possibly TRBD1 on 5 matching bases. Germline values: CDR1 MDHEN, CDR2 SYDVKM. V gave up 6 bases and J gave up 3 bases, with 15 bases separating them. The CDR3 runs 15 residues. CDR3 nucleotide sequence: TGTGCCAGCAGAAACCTTACAAGGGGCTACAATGAGCAGTTCTTC. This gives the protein CASRNLTRGYNEQFF.

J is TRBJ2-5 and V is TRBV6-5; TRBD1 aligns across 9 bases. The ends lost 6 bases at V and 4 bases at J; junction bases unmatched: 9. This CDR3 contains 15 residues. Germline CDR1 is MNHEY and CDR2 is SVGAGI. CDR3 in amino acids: CASSNTGGKGETQYF. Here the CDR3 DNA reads TGTGCCAGCAGCAATACAGGGGGCAAGGGAGAGACCCAGTACTTC.

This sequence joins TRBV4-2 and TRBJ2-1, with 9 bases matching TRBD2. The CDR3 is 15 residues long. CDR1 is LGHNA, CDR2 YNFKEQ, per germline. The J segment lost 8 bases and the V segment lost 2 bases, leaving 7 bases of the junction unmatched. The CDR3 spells CASSQFMTSGDEQFF. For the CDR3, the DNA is TGTGCCAGCAGCCAATTTATGACTAGCGGCGATGAGCAGTTCTTC.

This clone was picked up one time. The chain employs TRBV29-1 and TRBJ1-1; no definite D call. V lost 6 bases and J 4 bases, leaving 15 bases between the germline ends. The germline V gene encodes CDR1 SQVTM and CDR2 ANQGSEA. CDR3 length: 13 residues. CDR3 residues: CSVASTAVTEAFF. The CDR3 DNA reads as TGCAGCGTAGCAAGCACAGCCGTCACTGAAGCTTTCTTT.

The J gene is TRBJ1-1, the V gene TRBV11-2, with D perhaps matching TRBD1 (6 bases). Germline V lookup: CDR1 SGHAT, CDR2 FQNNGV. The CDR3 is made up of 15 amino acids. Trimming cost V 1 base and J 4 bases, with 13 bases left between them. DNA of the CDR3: TGTGCCAGCAGCTTAGTGGCGCAGGGGAGCACTGAAGCTTTCTTT. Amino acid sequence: CASSLVAQGSTEAFF.

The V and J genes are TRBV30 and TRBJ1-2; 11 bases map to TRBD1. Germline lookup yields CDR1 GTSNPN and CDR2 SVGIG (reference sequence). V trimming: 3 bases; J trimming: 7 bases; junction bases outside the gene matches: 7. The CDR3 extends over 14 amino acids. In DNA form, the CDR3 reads TGTGCCTGGAGACCTAAGGGACAGGGGGGTGGCTACACCTTC. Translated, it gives CAWRPKGQGGGYTF.

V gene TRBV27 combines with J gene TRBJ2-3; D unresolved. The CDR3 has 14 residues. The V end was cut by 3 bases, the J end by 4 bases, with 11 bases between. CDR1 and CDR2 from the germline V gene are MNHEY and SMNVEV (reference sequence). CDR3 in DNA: TGTGCCAGCAGTTTGCGGCTAGAGGCAGATACGCAGTATTTT. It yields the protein CASSLRLEADTQYF.

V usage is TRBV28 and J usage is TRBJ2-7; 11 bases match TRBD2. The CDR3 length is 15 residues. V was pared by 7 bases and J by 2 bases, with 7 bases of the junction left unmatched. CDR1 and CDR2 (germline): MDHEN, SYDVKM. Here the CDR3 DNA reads TGTGCCAGCAAAGAGTCGGGACTAGCGGCCTACGAGCAGTACTTC. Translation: CASKESGLAAYEQYF.

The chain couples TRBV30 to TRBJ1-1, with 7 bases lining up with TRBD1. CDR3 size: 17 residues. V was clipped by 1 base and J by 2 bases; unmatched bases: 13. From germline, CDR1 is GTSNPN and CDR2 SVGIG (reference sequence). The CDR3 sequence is CAWSGPGQPNFNTEAFF. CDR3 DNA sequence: TGTGCCTGGAGTGGGCCGGGACAGCCAAATTTTAACACTGAAGCTTTCTTT.

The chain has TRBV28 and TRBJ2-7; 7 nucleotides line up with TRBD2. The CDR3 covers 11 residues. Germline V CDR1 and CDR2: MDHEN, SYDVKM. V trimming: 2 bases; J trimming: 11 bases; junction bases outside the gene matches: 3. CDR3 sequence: CASSLGTIKYF. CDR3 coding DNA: TGTGCCAGCAGTTTAGGGACTATCAAGTACTTC.

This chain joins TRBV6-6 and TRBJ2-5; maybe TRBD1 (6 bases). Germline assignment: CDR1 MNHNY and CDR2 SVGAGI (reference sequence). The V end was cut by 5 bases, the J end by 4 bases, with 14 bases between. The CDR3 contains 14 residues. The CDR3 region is CASSPQGRGETQYF. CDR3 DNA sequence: TGTGCCAGCAGTCCCCAGGGCAGGGGAGAGACCCAGTACTTC.